This T cell receptor (beta chain) derives from a study of PD-L1 blockade in urothelial cancer. Study-level information: Prior chemotherapy regimens per patient numbered 0 to 3. Peripheral blood specimens exhibited a median yield of about 150,000 T cells.

In regard to this clone: Its specificity is not known.

Method: immunoSEQ multiplex PCR; TCRdb's copy keeps in-frame clones and lacks some. The repertoire includes 50,000 or so clones, about 82% of them detected once, and about 20% sits in the top ten. As for time point: pretreatment peripheral blood. Study findings and constraints: For durable-benefit patients, tumor-associated blood clones expanded more at 3 weeks.

This CDR3 is built from 12 residues. The germline CDR1 and CDR2 sequences are SGHDT and YYEEEE. Trimming removed 1 base from V and 6 bases from J, with 8 bases in between. V gene TRBV5-6 combines with J gene TRBJ2-7; TRBD2 is a possible D gene (6 bases). The source of this sequence is a man aged 55-75 years with urothelial cancer. Sequencing used PBMCs, obtained around atezolizumab (anti-PD-L1) treatment. The CDR3: CASSLTSREQYF. In nucleotides, the CDR3 is TGTGCCAGCAGCTTGACTAGCCGCGAGCAGTACTTC.